The entry that follows covers one TCR beta chain sequence. This sample was taken from a study of blood T cell repertoires in COVID-19. Study context: The origin of the acute and convalescent COVID-19 samples was the United States, Italy and Spain.

The CDR3 extends over 15 amino acids. Germline assignment: CDR1 MGHRA and CDR2 YSYEKL. The J segment lost 6 bases and the V segment lost 0 bases, leaving 5 bases of the junction unmatched. As originally analysed: Using reference gene primer amplification, nucleated cell counts were estimated. The repertoire was sequenced with immunoSEQ multiplex PCR; TCRdb's copy has only in-frame clones and lacks some. V, J and clone size are taken as reported in that table, and D and trimming were inferred from the DNA itself. The data hold around 140,000 clones, with approximately 80% observed a single time. The sequence was obtained from a human donor in a cohort sampled during active COVID-19. Sequenced input: peripheral blood. The chain has TRBV4-1 and TRBJ1-2; 9 bases map to TRBD1. CDR3 DNA: TGCGCCAGCAGCCAAGATGGGACAGGGACTAATGGCTACACCTTC. Translating gives CASSQDGTGTNGYTF.